This TCR beta chain was obtained from a study of cytomegalovirus exposure and HLA in healthy donors (TCRdb year 2017). About the full investigation: An earlier analysis of approximately 600 of the donors reported approximately 290 Gb of sequence data and some 100 million unique TCR beta sequences from some 180 million T cells. An early release that covered 640 HLA-typed donors contained approximately 320 gigabases of sequencing data and tens of millions of unique TCR sequences. Of the roughly 420 genotyped donors, 75% to 85% were placed in the genetic ancestry cluster associated with self-reported Caucasian donors. The study aimed to test whether cataloging public T cell receptors could reveal signatures of past pathogen exposure. Using immunosequencing, the study profiled T cell repertoires from about 620 subjects and related those repertoires to cytomegalovirus serostatus. Besides the first cohort of 550 to 750 subjects, a separate validation cohort made up of over 100 different subjects was used. To predict cytomegalovirus infection status, the study brought together high-throughput TCR immunosequencing, statistical association of individual TCRs with disease status, and machine learning. A later analysis re-analyzed previously published TCR beta repertoires from roughly 630 donors and added high-resolution HLA genotyping to study TCR occurrence patterns. Rather than using new phenotypic data, the later analysis identified candidate immune exposures from TCR beta sequences and from how often those sequences occurred across donors. An earlier analysis of a few hundred of the donors applied high-throughput TCR beta sequencing to assess whether each TCR beta V gene segment acted as functional or pseudogenic. Donor age, sex, ethnicity and CMV serostatus were compiled together with the repertoire data. In a later genetic analysis, genome-wide SNP genotypes for about 55% of the roughly 700 donors were used, and that subset was treated as a discovery cohort. Every repertoire in the discovery cohort had been generated on one and the same sequencing platform. HLA typing covered class I and class II loci at four-digit resolution. The number of typed donors differed by locus: roughly 629-640 for A, B, C, DRB1 and DQB1; 522 for DQA1; 606 for DPA1; and some 470 for DPB1. Because of strong linkage in the cohort, roughly five DR-DQ haplotypes were treated as single units for association and clustering. Among 350 to 400 genotyped donors of the cohort, an average of about 240,000 unique TCR beta nucleotide sequences were sequenced per donor, approximately 20% of them non-productive. The study at large found these results: An earlier analysis of approximately 570 of the donors showed that most TCR beta V segments appeared in productive rearrangements either about 90% or about 30% of the time, which broadly matched IMGT annotations. According to a later analysis, parvovirus B19, influenza, CMV and Epstein-Barr virus appeared linked to several top co-occurrence clusters. In vitro tests confirmed that a few of the cytomegalovirus-associated TCR beta chains recognize cytomegalovirus antigens. Because some donors lacked HLA typing at each locus, the association tests relied only on the typed subset. A later analysis found that most CMV-associated TCR beta chains appeared HLA-restricted, with HLA associations seemingly driven largely by CMV exposure. Most TCR sequences were observed very rarely across donors, whereas some public TCRs were present in many individuals. According to the authors, the approach could potentially be generalized to other disease states and immunological phenotypes. In a later genetic analysis, a missense DCLRE1C variant was associated with V-gene and J-gene trimming of TCR beta chains, and the association was replicated in an independent cohort. A further reported finding was that TCR beta sequences accurately predicted the HLA-A and HLA-B alleles for most subjects in the first cohort. The study listed 164 TCR beta chains as associated with cytomegalovirus. Compared with the approximately 710-donor mean, donors in an Asian-associated ancestry cluster had fewer N-insertions in productive TCRs, according to a later genetic analysis. The cohort was sequenced for TCR beta chains only, and without alpha or paired-chain data the features that could be detected were limited. In a later analysis, HLA-associated TCR beta chains were found to be more clonally expanded and to have lower generation probabilities than equally common non-associated chains. Linkage disequilibrium might explain the correlated functional status among segregating V segments, but an unknown experimental factor could not be excluded. Roughly uniform sequencing depth across donors was assumed in presence/absence analyses, although this assumption may not hold. CMV serostatus was the only immune exposure information available for the cohort. Assigning TCR associations to individual alleles was difficult when HLA alleles, especially DR and DQ, strongly co-occurred. The 87-base-pair reads could not distinguish some IMGT-functional V segments, including TRBV6-2 and TRBV6-3, so those segments were excluded. In a later analysis, around 17,000 TCR beta sequences were associated with specific HLA alleles at a false discovery rate of 0.05. In a later analysis, TCR association rates were found to vary across HLA loci, with the most associated TCRs seen for DRB1 alleles and the fewest for HLA-C alleles. A group of highly shared sequence variants was considered likely to be a technical artifact of the sequencing pipeline. Because counts were too low, about 17 rarely observed V segments, including chromosome 9 orphons, were excluded from the earlier analysis of 587 of the donors. Cytomegalovirus status was reported to be diagnosed by the classifier with high specificity and sensitivity in both the original and validation cohorts.

The protocol used for the library was the immunoSEQ multiplex PCR assay. For the multiplex PCR, a mixture combining 60 forward primers for TCR Vbeta segments and 13 reverse primers for TCR Jbeta segments was used. The CDR3 region of rearranged TCR beta genes was amplified from genomic DNA with a multiplex PCR assay. The Illumina HiSeq System was used to sequence the amplified TCR beta libraries as 87-base-pair reads. The study's processing was this. In a later analysis, 70 million to 95 million unique TCR beta chains were counted across the approximately 640 repertoires, and roughly 11 million of these chains were shared by at least two donors. Raw reads were error-corrected and collapsed into unique sequences with a nearest-neighbor algorithm that merged closely related sequences to remove PCR and sequencing errors. Alignment of CDR3 sequences to IMGT reference sequences was used to assign V, D and J gene segments. For a sequence to be retained, a match of at least six nucleotides was required to both a V gene segment and a J gene segment. A rearrangement counted as productive if the CDR3 had no stop codons and remained in frame with V and J, and every other rearrangement counted as non-productive. CDR3 was defined according to IMGT convention as the region running from the second conserved V-encoded cysteine to the conserved J-encoded phenylalanine. Sequences without an unambiguous match to a single V gene segment were excluded from the earlier analysis of about 600 of the donors. An earlier analysis of 587 of the donors called V segments functional above 56.7% productive rearrangements and segregating when the between-donor standard deviation exceeded 5%. To diagnose cytomegalovirus status from the catalog of TCR beta chain sequences, a statistical classification framework was built. In a later analysis, TCR nucleotide sequences were compared against IMGT/GENE-DB human TR gene sequences so that V and J genes could be assigned. The TCRdist pipeline was used in a later analysis to assign CDR3 sequences and most-parsimonious VDJ recombination scenarios. In a later analysis, each TCR beta chain was defined by its CDR3 amino acid sequence together with its V-gene family, and reads without a unique V-gene family were excluded. As a way to deal with suspected cross-contamination and a sequencing artifact, a later analysis dropped roughly 600 nucleotide sequences that were highly shared and had low generation probability. A later analysis calculated a clonal expansion index for each public chain from normalized within-repertoire ranks of inferred template counts. In a later analysis, generation probabilities were computed with a VDJ recombination model fitted to out-of-frame rearrangements, and the resulting probabilities were checked against IGoR. In a later analysis, hypergeometric tests were used to score TCR-TCR, TCR-HLA and TCR-CMV co-occurrence, with a repertoire-size bias correction applied to TCR pairs. In a later analysis, false discovery rates were estimated by permuting HLA or CMV assignments 20 times. In a later analysis, co-occurring TCRs were grouped using DBSCAN, with TCRdist sequence similarity added in when clustering inside HLA-allele-positive subsets. For co-occurrence clustering, repertoires with fewer than 30,000 or more than 120,000 public chains were excluded, along with five repertoires with anomalous nucleotide sharing. What TCRdb holds here is the immuneACCESS table cut down to in-frame rearrangements. Part of the clones is not present; checked against another copy, under half of the missing clones reflect an unresolved V gene, and the others are unexplained. V, J and clone size reflect that table, while D and trimming were determined from the DNA. This sample gives under 150,000 clones in total; about 78% of them show up just once. Around 7% of the sample is in the top ten clones.

V is reduced by 5 bases and J by 2 bases, leaving a spacing of 9 bases between them. Based on the germline V gene, the CDR1 and CDR2 sequences are SGHNT and YENEEA. Its CDR3 holds 13 amino acids, cysteine through phenylalanine. The entry retains the CDR3 DNA only, 39 bases that are in frame from base 1. A remark on this clone: This receptor's antigen is unknown. Nothing much larger sits one base from this clone, and base qualities are not available.

The cohort was made up of about 670 healthy bone marrow donors. At the time of sampling, all cohort members were nominally healthy, though unrecorded immune exposures were likely present. The donor tested CMV seropositive and was one of the 289 seropositive cohort members. A peripheral blood sample was collected from each donor, and TCR beta sequencing was performed on peripheral blood mononuclear cells. Genomic DNA was extracted from the blood cell samples with the Qiagen DNeasy Blood Extraction Kit. Recombination linked TRBV11-3 to TRBJ2-5, with TRBD1 tentatively as D gene (5 bases match). This clonotype was sampled from a man between 35 and 55 years old in good health and CMV-seropositive. Sequenced sample: PBMCs. The CDR3 region has the sequence CASSPGSQETQYF. The bases read TGTGCCAGCAGCCCAGGGTCTCAAGAGACCCAGTACTTC.